Sequencing of this T cell receptor (beta chain) was carried out in a study of T cell repertoires in cytomegalovirus infection. About the research overall: Well-studied HLA-B-restricted CMV epitopes were used in the study alongside recently identified HLA-C-restricted ones. TCR beta signatures that were public indicated CMV infection and matching HLA type. Points from the study as a whole: It was HLA-C-restricted CMV-specific TCR beta clonotypes that dominated the response ex vivo.

The V end lost 2 bases, the J end lost 0 bases, and 12 bases lay between the germline ends. Germline assignment: CDR1 SGHKS and CDR2 YYEKEE (reference sequence). This CDR3 is built from 15 residues. Points on this clonotype: What it binds is not known.

TCRdb itself ran the reads through MiXCR, one entry per CDR3 protein. The repertoire holds about a million distinct CDR3 sequences, roughly 31% seen once, with around an eighth in the top ten. The receptor was derived from a human donor in good health (CMV status not recorded). Some clones in this sample may be carry-over from other donors' samples. This chain joins TRBV5-5 and TRBJ2-7, with D unresolved. The starting material was cultured CD8+ T cells from PBMCs, obtained from culture after CMV antigen stimulation. The CDR3 DNA follows: TGTGCCAGCAGCTTAAGCGTGTCGAGCTCCTACGAGCAGTACTTC. This gives the protein CASSLSVSSSYEQYF.